This TCR beta chain was captured in a study of regulatory T cells in long-lasting Graves disease. As to time point: persistent/refractory GD, antithyroid drugs over 5 years with positive TRAb. Following extraction of RNA from PBMCs, that RNA was used to make the TCR library. Germline-derived CDR1 and CDR2 are SEHNR and FQNEAQ (reference sequence). Trimming removed 0 bases at V and 1 base at J, with 10 bases between. The CDR3 spans 16 residues. This clonotype was seen at least ten times. Construction of TCR beta libraries relied on iRepertoire HTBI primers and on Arm-PCR targeting CDR3 regions. TCRdb fed the multiplex PCR reads into MiXCR, producing one record per CDR3 protein. Seen here are hundreds of thousands of distinct CDR3 sequences, about 20% observed once, and the top ten hold 29%.

Here the sequenced sample was peripheral blood mononuclear cells (PBMCs), taken when the disease was refractory, from a patient treated with antithyroid drugs. The chain has TRBV7-9 and TRBJ1-5; D possibly corresponds to TRBD1 (5 bases). This receptor was taken from a female donor with Graves disease. In nucleotides, the CDR3 is TGTGCCAGCAGCTTAGCCGGGGGAGGCAGCAATCAGCCCCAGCATTTT. This encodes CASSLAGGGSNQPQHF.